The rows below give T cell receptor beta chains drawn from one sample of a study of CD8 T cells in Susac syndrome. Each CDR3 protein gets one entry after TCRdb re-called the immunoSEQ multiplex PCR reads with MiXCR. The top ten clones hold around 0.15% of a sample with roughly 220,000 distinct CDR3 sequences, 94% of them seen once. Sequencing input: CD4+ T cells from PBMCs. The receptors here all came from a human donor with Susac syndrome. CDR3s include the opening cysteine and the closing phenylalanine or tryptophan. A D gene is named only where the DNA matches it firmly. A row's size may be missing; if present it is once, few, many or a size class.

TRBJ2-1 . 18 TRBD2 TRBV28 TGTGCCACCCTGGGACTAGCGGGAAGATCGAGCTCCTACAATGAGCAGTTCTTC CATLGLAGRSSSYNEQFF
TRBJ1-1 . 16 TRBD1 TRBV7-6 TGTGCCAGCAGTCCATCTACAGGGGCATTGAACACTGAAGCTTTCTTT CASSPSTGALNTEAFF
TRBJ2-1 . 14 TRBD1 TRBV27 TGTGCCAGCAGTGTCCAAACAGGGGGCAATGAGCAGTTCTTC CASSVQTGGNEQFF
TRBJ2-7 once 14 . TRBV5-1 TGCGCCAGCAGCTTGGTACAGCTAACCTACGAGCAGTACTTC CASSLVQLTYEQYF
TRBJ1-2 . 14 . TRBV20-1 TGCAGTGCCGAGGGACCCAGGTCCGAGTATGGCTACACCTTC CSAEGPRSEYGYTF
TRBJ2-1 . 12 . TRBV5-4 TGTGCCAGCAGCACCAGGGACAATGAGCAGTTCTTC CASSTRDNEQFF
TRBJ2-5 . 14 TRBD1 TRBV7-9 TGTGCCAGCAGCTGGACAGGGAGTGCAGAGACCCAGTACTTC CASSWTGSAETQYF
TRBJ1-6 . 14 TRBD1 TRBV3-1 TGTGCCAGCAGCACAGGACAGGGGTCTTCACCCCTCCACTTT CASSTGQGSSPLHF
TRBJ1-1 . 16 . TRBV7-2 TGTGCCAGCAGCCGGGGGGCAGTGGGAGAAAGAACTGAAGCTTTCTTT CASSRGAVGERTEAFF
TRBJ1-5 . 15 . TRBV5-6 TGTGCCAGCAGCTTCTGGGAAGTGGGTCGGCAGCCCCAGCATTTT CASSFWEVGRQPQHF
TRBJ2-1 . 12 . TRBV6-5 TGTGCCAGCGGTGCGACTGGGAATGAGCAGTTCTTC CASGATGNEQFF
TRBJ2-3 once 13 TRBD1 TRBV28 TGTGCCACCATTCGGACAGGGGTTGATACGCAGTATTTT CATIRTGVDTQYF
TRBJ1-2 once 14 . TRBV28 TGTGCCAGCAGTTCTCCGAGGAGGTCCTATGGCTACACCTTC CASSSPRRSYGYTF